This T cell receptor beta chain was obtained from a study of blood T cells in healthy people across ages. V gave up 6 bases and J gave up 5 bases; unmatched junction bases: 11. The V gene's germline CDR1 is ENHRY and CDR2 SYGVKD. This CDR3 contains 15 residues. The use of a sample-barcoded 5' primer and a J-beta primer mix characterized a second PCR of 7 to 11 cycles. TCRdb itself ran the 5' RACE reads through MiXCR, one entry per CDR3 protein. The sample consists of around 1.7 million distinct CDR3 sequences, roughly 30% of them appearing once. At least 6 micrograms of total RNA were extracted per sample.

Input material: blood. The chain employs TRBV10-3 and TRBJ2-3, with 7 nucleotides matching TRBD1. The TCR comes from a woman in her thirties in good health. The CDR3 nucleotides are TGTGCCATCAGGGGTCCGCGACAGGGTATAGATACGCAGTATTTT. Translated, it gives CAIRGPRQGIDTQYF.